The source of this TCR beta chain is a study of cytomegalovirus exposure and HLA in healthy donors. PCR primers comprised 60 Vbeta and 13 Jbeta primers. Sequencing was performed with immunoSEQ multiplex PCR; in TCRdb, only in-frame clones are kept and a portion is missing. The sample table sets out 130,000 to 150,000 clones. CDR3 size: 13 residues. Germline values: CDR1 MDHEN, CDR2 SYDVKM. Losses at the gene ends were 4 bases for V and 10 bases for J; bases not matched to a gene: 8. The receptor was isolated from a man aged 35-49 years in good health and CMV-seronegative. The sample consisted of PBMCs. The chain uses TRBV28 and TRBJ1-2; 8 positions agree with TRBD1. The CDR3 sequence is CASSSDMDRVYTF. The CDR3 nucleotides are TGTGCCAGCAGTTCGGACATGGACAGGGTCTACACCTTC.